A selection of T cell receptor beta chains follows, all from one sample in a study of metastatic and nonmetastatic thyroid tumors. TCRdb reassembled clones from the PCR reads with MiXCR. The sample has tens of thousands of clones, 20% seen once. Sample: blood. The receptors here all came from a female donor with papillary thyroid cancer or a benign thyroid nodule (not recorded which). Some clones in this sample may be carry-over from other donors' samples. The CDR3 runs from the conserved cysteine through the conserved F or W. The D gene is left open where the match is weak. Clone size is shown for a subset of rows, as once, few, many or a class of expanded clone.

TRBV5-1	many	TRBD2	TRBJ2-1	TGCGCCAGCAGCTTGTCGCCGGGACTAGCTCTTTTGTTCTTC	CASSLSPGLALLFF
TRBV20-1	-	-	TRBJ2-1	TGCAGTGCTAGAGATCCTTGGACTCCCCGGGACGTCGAGCAGTTCTTC	CSARDPWTPRDVEQFF
TRBV5-4	-	TRBD1	TRBJ1-1	TGTGCCAGCAGCTTGCCACAGGGGATGAACACTGAAGCTTTCTTT	CASSLPQGMNTEAFF
TRBV20-1	many	-	TRBJ2-7	TGCAGTGCCCCGGAATATCCTACCCGGAGCTCCTACGAGCAGTACTTC	CSAPEYPTRSSYEQYF
TRBV27	few	-	TRBJ1-1	TGTGCCAGCATCCGTGTAGTGGGCGCATTCACTGAAGCTTTCTTT	CASIRVVGAFTEAFF
TRBV20-1	-	-	TRBJ1-5	TGCAGTGCTAGAGTTAGGTCCAACAATCAGCCCCAGCATTTT	CSARVRSNNQPQHF
TRBV10-1	-	TRBD2	TRBJ2-7	TGCGCCAGCAGTGAATGGGGGACTAGCGGGAAGCAGTACTTT	CASSEWGTSGKQYF
TRBV6-2/TRBV6-3	-	-	TRBJ2-4	TGTGCCAGCAGTTATCTCAACATTCAGTACTTC	CASSYLNIQYF
TRBV7-9	many	-	TRBJ2-1	TGTGCCAGCAGCTTAATGTTGGGGGGTGACAATGAGCAGTTCTTC	CASSLMLGGDNEQFF
TRBV9	-	-	TRBJ2-1	TGTGCCAGCAGCGTAGGAGGATTAGTGCAGAATGAGCAGTTCTTC	CASSVGGLVQNEQFF
TRBV20-1	many	-	TRBJ2-7	TGCAGTGCTAGAGATCCTGGGACAGAGCAGTACTTC	CSARDPGTEQYF
TRBV10-3	many	TRBD2	TRBJ2-3	TGTGCCATCAGTGGGACTAGCGGGAGAGATACGCAGTATTTT	CAISGTSGRDTQYF
TRBV6-1	medium-sized	TRBD1	TRBJ2-2	TGTGCAACTACTTTCGGGACAGGGGGCCCCGGGGAGCTGTTTTTT	CATTFGTGGPGELFF
TRBV7-8	-	-	TRBJ1-1	TGTGCCAGCAGCTTTTGGGGGCTGAACACTGAAGCTTTCTTT	CASSFWGLNTEAFF
TRBV27	many	-	TRBJ2-2	TGTGCCAGCCGACTGGGACATGCGAACACCGGGGAGCTGTTTTTT	CASRLGHANTGELFF
TRBV6-2/TRBV6-3	many	TRBD2	TRBJ2-1	TGTGCCAGCAGTATAGCGGGAGGCGATGAGCAGTTCTTC	CASSIAGGDEQFF
TRBV2	-	-	TRBJ1-5	TGTGCCAGCAGTGGAGTGTATCATTATAGCAATCAGCCCCAGCATTTT	CASSGVYHYSNQPQHF
TRBV6-1	few	-	TRBJ1-1	TGTGCCAGCAAGGCGGGGAACATGAACACTGAATCCTTCTTT	CASKAGNMNTESFF
TRBV7-2	few	TRBD1	TRBJ1-6	TGTGCCAGCAGCCCACGGGACAGGGATAATTCACCCCTCCACTTT	CASSPRDRDNSPLHF
TRBV12-3/TRBV12-4	-	TRBD2	TRBJ2-5	TGTGCCAGCAGTCCTGGACTAGCCGCTTTACCAGAGGCCCAGTACTTC	CASSPGLAALPEAQYF
TRBV10-3	few	TRBD2	TRBJ2-3	TGTGCCTTCTCTACTAGCGGGAGCCCAGATACGCGGTATTTT	CAFSTSGSPDTRYF
TRBV11-2	-	-	TRBJ2-3	TGTGCCAGCAGCCTAGAAAGTTTTACCACAGATACGCAGTATTTT	CASSLESFTTDTQYF
TRBV7-2	once	-	TRBJ1-2	TGTGCCGGCAGCTTAGCGGGCGGACATGGGAGGTATGGCTACACCTTC	CAGSLAGGHGRYGYTF
TRBV12-3/TRBV12-4	few	TRBD1	TRBJ2-7	TGTGCCAGCAGTACCGGGGACAGGTGGCGTCCCGAGGCCTACGAGCATTACTTC	CASSTGDRWRPEAYEHYF
TRBV2	many	TRBD2	TRBJ2-7	TGTGCCAGCAGTGCGGGACTAGCGGGAGGCGCCTACGAGCAGTACTTC	CASSAGLAGGAYEQYF
TRBV11-2	many	-	TRBJ1-1	TGTGCCAGCAGCTTAGGCCAGCCGAACACTGAAGCTTTCTTT	CASSLGQPNTEAFF
TRBV6-1	few	TRBD2	TRBJ2-3	TGTGCCAGCAACCCAAGGACTAGCGTGAGCAGAGATACGCAGTATTTT	CASNPRTSVSRDTQYF
TRBV7-9	once	-	TRBJ1-6	TGTGCCAGCAGCTCGAACGTACTAGGAGGCCAACCCCTCTACTTT	CASSSNVLGGQPLYF
TRBV20-1	-	-	TRBJ1-2	TGCAGTGCTCCGAGGACCGAGGCGGAGCGTGGCTACACCTTC	CSAPRTEAERGYTF
TRBV18	many	-	TRBJ1-5	TGTGCCAGCTCACCAGGGGGGCCCAATCAGCCCCAGCATTTT	CASSPGGPNQPQHF
TRBV6-2/TRBV6-3	medium-sized	-	TRBJ2-7	TGTGCCAGCAGTTACCTGGACGAGCAGTACTTC	CASSYLDEQYF
TRBV19	many	TRBD1	TRBJ2-6	TGTGCCAGTAGTATTTTTGGGGGGACAGGACGCGCTGGGGCCAACGTCCTGACTTTC	CASSIFGGTGRAGANVLTF
TRBV2	-	TRBD2	TRBJ2-5	TGTGCCAGCAGTTGGACTAGCGGGAGTGCTGAGACCCAGTACTTC	CASSWTSGSAETQYF
TRBV2	many	TRBD2	TRBJ2-3	TGTGCCAGCAGGGCGCCCCGACTAGCGGGTTTGAAGGATACGCAGTATTTT	CASRAPRLAGLKDTQYF
TRBV4-1	few	-	TRBJ1-5	TGCGCCAGCAGCCAAGTCCCAGGGAGCAATCAGCCCCAGCATTTT	CASSQVPGSNQPQHF
TRBV6-1	few	-	TRBJ2-5	TGTGCCAGCAGTGAACGGGCGGGTAGTTACCAAGAGACCCAGTACTTC	CASSERAGSYQETQYF
TRBV9	many	TRBD2	TRBJ2-1	TGTGCCAGCAGCACCACTAGCGGGGGCCCCGGTGAGCAGTTCTTC	CASSTTSGGPGEQFF
TRBV12-3/TRBV12-4	many	-	TRBJ2-1	TGTGCCAGTAACATGCCTCCTGAACACAATGAGCAGTTCTTC	CASNMPPEHNEQFF
TRBV19	-	-	TRBJ1-1	TGTGCCAGTAATCGTCCGGGATACTTAAACACTGAAGCTTTCTTT	CASNRPGYLNTEAFF
TRBV2	many	-	TRBJ1-1	TGTGCCAGCAGTGCGGGCAGCACTGAAGCTTTCTTT	CASSAGSTEAFF
TRBV24-1	-	TRBD2	TRBJ2-1	TGTGCCACCGGTGATCCAAGCGGGAGTGCCGGTAATGAGCAGTTCTTC	CATGDPSGSAGNEQFF
TRBV7-8	-	TRBD1	TRBJ1-1	TGTGCCAGCAGCTTAACAGGGGGAACTGAAGCTTTCTTT	CASSLTGGTEAFF
TRBV27	-	-	TRBJ1-1	TGTGCCAGCAGTTATGAGGGGATCAACACTGAAGATTTCTTT	CASSYEGINTEDFF
TRBV12-3/TRBV12-4	many	-	TRBJ1-6	TGTGCCAGCAGTTTCGACAGATCTAATAATTCACCCCTCCACTTT	CASSFDRSNNSPLHF
TRBV2	few	TRBD2	TRBJ2-1	TGTGCCAGCAGCCCCGGGGGAGGGGAGCAGTTCTTC	CASSPGGGEQFF